This entry lists 22 T cell receptor beta chains sequenced from one sample in a study of blood T cell repertoires in COVID-19. Sequencing was performed with immunoSEQ multiplex PCR; in TCRdb, only in-frame clones are kept and a portion is missing. The sample has some 110,000 clones; approximately 91% are singletons. The sample taken for sequencing was peripheral blood. All receptors derive from a human donor in a cohort sampled during active COVID-19.

The V and J genes are TRBV5-1 and TRBJ1-3; possibly TRBD1 for D (5 bases). Germline CDR1 and CDR2: SGHRS and YFSETQ. The CDR3 loop spans 12 amino acids. V was pared by 0 bases and J by 11 bases, with 9 bases between. CDR3 sequence (DNA): TGCGCCAGCAGCTTGGCCGGCAGGGCCATATATTTT. Its protein product is CASSLAGRAIYF.

The J gene is TRBJ2-7, the V gene TRBV30, with 9 bases matching TRBD1. Germline V gives CDR1 GTSNPN, CDR2 SVGIG (reference sequence). The J segment lost 6 bases and the V segment lost 2 bases, leaving 23 bases of the junction unmatched. The CDR3 consists of 19 residues. The CDR3 bases are TGTGCCTGGAGTACCACGGGACAGGGATGGGTTTTGGAAGTCTCCGAGCAGTACTTC. This encodes CAWSTTGQGWVLEVSEQYF. The full variable domain, in which reference TRBV30 and TRBJ2-7 provide the parts outside the CDR3, is SQTIHQWPATLVQPVGSPLSLECTVEGTSNPNLYWYRQAAGRGLQLLFYSVGIGQISSEVPQNLSASRPQDRQFILSSKKLLLSDSGFYLCAWSTTGQGWVLEVSEQYFGPGTRLTVT.

The chain couples TRBV15 to TRBJ2-2, with 7 bases that match TRBD1. The CDR3 is 18 amino acids. From germline, CDR1 is LNHNV and CDR2 YYDKDF (reference sequence). With 1 base clipped from V and 3 bases from J, the junction kept 11 bases outside the gene matches. CDR3 protein: CATSRASGTEEDTGELFF. The CDR3 coding sequence is TGTGCCACCAGCAGAGCGTCAGGGACAGAGGAAGACACCGGGGAGCTGTTTTTT.

The chain carries TRBV28 and TRBJ1-5; D possibly corresponds to TRBD1 (5 bases). The CDR3 runs to 18 residues. The germline CDR1 and CDR2 sequences are MDHEN and SYDVKM. The V end lost 2 bases, the J end lost 1 base, and 18 bases lay between the germline ends. The CDR3 DNA reads TGTGCCAGCAGTTTAAGTAAGGGGCTCGGCTCGAGCAATCAGCCCCAGCATTTT. Translation: CASSLSKGLGSSNQPQHF.

Here the CDR3 reads CATRENTEAFF. DNA for the CDR3: TGTGCCACGAGGGAGAACACTGAAGCTTTCTTT. V is TRBV11-3 and J is TRBJ1-1, with D uncertain. Per germline, CDR1 SGHNT and CDR2 YENEEA. V lost 10 bases and J 1 base, leaving 7 bases between the germline ends. This CDR3 is built from 11 residues.

This chain uses TRBV7-2 with TRBJ1-4; a weak D match, TRBD1 (6 bases). From germline, CDR1 is SGHTA and CDR2 FQGNSA. The CDR3 has 15 amino acids. V gave up 6 bases and J gave up 10 bases, with 21 bases separating them. CDR3 DNA sequence: TGTGCCAGCAGTGGGGTCGCGGGGGGCAGGGGAAAACTGTTTTTT. Translation: CASSGVAGGRGKLFF.

The V gene is TRBV5-4, the J gene TRBJ2-5; 7 nucleotides agree with TRBD1. J lost 0 bases, V lost 0 bases, and 2 bases had no gene match. CDR3 length: 15 residues. The germline V gene has CDR1 SGHNT and CDR2 YYREEE (reference sequence). The CDR3 nucleotides read TGTGCCAGCAGCTTGGTTGGGACAGACCAAGAGACCCAGTACTTC. This translates into CASSLVGTDQETQYF.

The chain recombines TRBV5-5 with TRBJ1-2; D gene ambiguous. V was shortened by 0 bases and J by 6 bases, with 6 bases between the two germline ends. This CDR3 has 12 amino acids. Germline V gene sequence: CDR1 SGHKS, CDR2 YYEKEE (reference sequence). CDR3 amino acids: CASSLARDGYTF. For the CDR3, the DNA is TGTGCCAGCAGCTTGGCGAGGGATGGCTACACCTTC.

The V and J genes are TRBV6-1 and TRBJ2-1; D is unclear. Per germline, CDR1 MNHNS and CDR2 SASEGT. The germline V and J ends were trimmed by 2 bases and 0 bases, with 11 bases remaining between them. The CDR3 has 16 residues. The CDR3 nucleotides are TGTGCCAGCAGTGAACCGGGTGGCCCCTCCTACAATGAGCAGTTCTTC. Encoded protein: CASSEPGGPSYNEQFF.

J is TRBJ1-3 and V is TRBV19, with TRBD1 identical over 9 bases. Losses at the gene ends were 2 bases for V and 4 bases for J; bases not matched to a gene: 3. The germline CDR1 and CDR2 sequences are LNHDA and SQIVND (reference sequence). The CDR3 runs 15 residues. The CDR3 DNA reads TGTGCCAGTAGTATAACAGGGGGCGAAGGAAACACCATATATTTT. Protein: CASSITGGEGNTIYF.

V is TRBV6-4 and J is TRBJ2-7, with no clear D. Germline V gives CDR1 MRHNA, CDR2 SNTAGT. The V and J ends lost 6 bases and 6 bases respectively, with 9 bases between them. The CDR3 sequence is 11 residues long. The DNA of the CDR3 is TGTGCCAGCAGCCCACATCGCGAGCAGTACTTC. This codes for CASSPHREQYF.

The CDR3 nucleotides are TGCGCCAGCAGCTATAAGTTGATCCGGCGGGAGGGCCAGCACGAGCAGTACTTC. This gives the protein CASSYKLIRREGQHEQYF. The chain joins TRBV4-1 to TRBJ2-7; TRBD2 agrees at 9 bases. The CDR3 sequence is 18 residues long. Germline V lookup: CDR1 MGHRA, CDR2 YSYEKL. The J segment lost 5 bases and the V segment lost 5 bases, leaving 19 bases of the junction unmatched.

A few counts support this clone. The gene calls are TRBV4-1 and TRBJ2-3; TRBD2 agrees at 8 bases. V gave up 3 bases and J gave up 6 bases; unmatched junction bases: 14. The germline V gene encodes CDR1 MGHRA and CDR2 YSYEKL. The CDR3 extends over 17 amino acids. In DNA, the CDR3 is TGCGCCAGCAGCCAGGACACAGGGCGGGGGGTTAGGGATACGCAGTATTTT. Protein sequence: CASSQDTGRGVRDTQYF.

This clone appeared a few times. J is TRBJ2-2 and V is TRBV10-3, with TRBD1 identical over 10 bases. The J segment lost 4 bases and the V segment lost 9 bases, leaving 5 bases of the junction unmatched. Germline V gene data show CDR1 as ENHRY and CDR2 as SYGVKD. The CDR3 is 14 amino acids. CDR3 loop: CAIGQGGSTGELFF. The CDR3, as DNA: TGTGCCATAGGACAGGGGGGAAGCACCGGGGAGCTGTTTTTT.

This chain joins TRBV19 and TRBJ1-5, with a tentative D call TRBD1 (6 bases). The CDR3 spans 14 residues. In germline, CDR1 is LNHDA, CDR2 SQIVND (reference sequence). Trimming pared 6 bases from V and 0 bases from J, leaving 9 bases between. For the CDR3, the DNA is TGTGCCAGTAGAGAACAGGGTAGCAATCAGCCCCAGCATTTT. Translating gives CASREQGSNQPQHF.

V and J are TRBV3-1 (or the pseudogene TRBV3-2) and TRBJ1-2; weak D call: TRBD1 (6 bases). V dropped 0 bases and J dropped 9 bases, with 23 bases sitting between them. Looked up from germline, CDR1 is LGHDT and CDR2 is YNNKEL (reference sequence). The CDR3 totals 17 residues. The CDR3 protein is CASSQEWTANFYVSYTF. DNA of the CDR3: TGTGCCAGCAGCCAAGAGTGGACAGCCAATTTCTATGTTAGCTACACCTTC.

V and J are TRBV10-3 and TRBJ2-3; a possible D gene is TRBD2 (6 bases). V gave up 10 bases and J gave up 0 bases, with 20 bases separating them. Germline loops: CDR1 ENHRY, CDR2 SYGVKD. The CDR3 is 16 amino acids. CDR3 DNA: TGTGCCACGAGGCCTGACCTAGCGAAAAGCACAGATACGCAGTATTTT. The encoded protein is CATRPDLAKSTDTQYF.

This clone occurred a few times. CDR3 loop: CASSVDYPPYNEQFF. In DNA form, the CDR3 reads TGTGCCAGCAGCGTAGACTACCCACCTTACAATGAGCAGTTCTTC. The rearrangement uses TRBV9 and TRBJ2-1, with D unclear. This CDR3 region has 15 residues. V was clipped by 0 bases and J by 4 bases, with 11 bases between them. Germline CDR1 SGDLS, CDR2 YYNGEE.

The CDR3 protein is CASRQQGDRVYGYTF. The CDR3 DNA follows: TGTGCCAGCAGGCAGCAAGGGGACAGGGTCTATGGCTACACCTTC. This chain links TRBV6-5 with TRBJ1-2; 9 positions match TRBD1. The J segment lost 4 bases and the V segment lost 6 bases, leaving 9 bases of the junction unmatched. Per the germline V gene, CDR1 is MNHEY and CDR2 is SVGAGI. The CDR3 sequence is 15 residues long.

V usage is TRBV5-6 and J usage is TRBJ2-7, with D possibly TRBD2 on 5 matching bases. Trimming pared 1 base from V and 2 bases from J, leaving 13 bases between. The CDR3 runs 15 residues. Germline V gives CDR1 SGHDT, CDR2 YYEEEE. CDR3 nucleotide sequence: TGTGCCAGCAGCTTGTATCGGGGTGCGACCTACGAGCAGTACTTC. Protein product: CASSLYRGATYEQYF.

The CDR3 here is CASSDSGSTDTQYF. For the CDR3, the DNA is TGTGCCAGCAGTGATAGCGGGAGCACAGATACGCAGTATTTT. V is TRBV6-4 and J is TRBJ2-3; TRBD2 agrees at 7 bases. Germline CDR1 MRHNA, CDR2 SNTAGT. This CDR3 has 14 amino acids. The V segment lost 3 bases and the J segment 0 bases; nucleotides outside the gene matches: 0.

The rearrangement uses TRBV5-4 and TRBJ1-1; D unclear. Germline CDR1 is SGHNT and CDR2 is YYREEE (reference sequence). This CDR3 is 14 amino acids long. Deletions cut 0 bases from V and 5 bases from J, with 11 bases between. CDR3 in amino acids: CASSLGAGETEAFF. CDR3 coding DNA: TGTGCCAGCAGCTTGGGGGCAGGTGAGACTGAAGCTTTCTTT.